This TCR beta chain was sequenced in a study of shared clonotypes between healthy human individuals (dated by TCRdb to the early 2020s). Some background on the complete study: The cohort comprised two women and a few men aged 18 to 49 years. Per donor, three plates each were used for CD4 naive and CD4 memory, two for CD8 naive, and one for CD8 memory. Blood TCR repertoires of a handful of healthy adults were deeply sequenced to estimate repertoire size and the extent of clonotype sharing between individuals. To increase sequencing depth and limit assay-specific biases, different laboratories used diverse techniques to prepare libraries and sequence TCR repertoires. Leukapheresis yielded between about 0.85 and 10 billion PBMCs per donor.

In the case of this clone: Its antigen is still unknown. Base quality data are lacking; no much larger clone is found one base away.

The full study reports these points: Sampling was restricted to blood, and TCR repertoires in tissues likely differ from the TCR repertoires found in blood. Naive subsets generally had larger estimated clonotype richness than memory subsets did. Rarefaction of sorted-subset datasets indicated incomplete sequencing despite the large sequencing depth. Based on pairwise subsampling, the degree of clonotype sharing among donors was expected to be affected by sequencing depth. The genetic and exposure-history diversity represented was limited by the small number of donors. Roughly 5% of naive CD4, 3.5% of naive CD8, roughly 2.4% of memory CD4, and 0.35% to 0.4% of memory CD8 clonotypes were shared across several donors. Higher generation probabilities were observed for clonotypes shared by all four sorted-subset donors than for non-shared clonotypes.

Using the deep immunoSEQ assay, multiplex PCR amplified TCR CDR3 regions from genomic DNA. Genomic DNA extracted from each cell subset was distributed evenly over all wells of several immunoSEQ 96-well plates, and each plate served as one replicate. Each replicate PCR for sorted subsets received around 0.2 ug genomic DNA, equal to about 30,000 T cell genomes. The purified libraries were quantified using a Qubit 3.0 fluorometer, sized with a Bioanalyzer 2100, and then quantified again using the KAPA Library Quantification kit. Every immunoSEQ 96-well plate was sequenced on a separate single-read 150-cycle Illumina NextSeq 550 flow cell. The source study handled its data this way. Because the immunoSEQ output held only junctional sequences and lacked quality scores, the filtering could not match the filtering applied to full-length reads. Sequences were annotated with PyIR, a Python wrapper for IgBLAST v1.9, and V/J genes and CDR3 were assigned using IMGT germline references. Reads were removed for weak V/J assignments (E-value above 1e-6), missing CDR3, stop codons, out-of-frame junctions, or ambiguous translated residues. V3J clonotypes were defined as sequences sharing the same inferred V gene, J gene, and CDR3 amino acid sequence. Percentage overlap between repertoires was computed as shared unique clonotypes divided by the size of the smaller repertoire. Three approaches were used to assess repertoire richness: RTK rarefaction, the Chao1 estimator, and Recon v2.1 estimates of unobserved clonotypes. For all TCRbeta clonotypes obtained by the gDNA method from four donors, generation probabilities were computed with OLGA. Sourced from immuneACCESS, this table was stored by TCRdb with only in-frame sequences that have V and J called. A share of the clones is absent; for the studies checked, an unresolved V gene accounts for under half, and the remainder has no known explanation. That table gives V, J and clone size, and the DNA gave D and trimming. In all, the sample holds about 2.4 million clones, and over 85% of those were seen once. The top ten clonotypes cover around 0.4% of the sample.

Donors were healthy HIV-negative adults with no recently reported acute infections or vaccinations. Only Caucasian adults living in Nashville, Tennessee, USA were represented among the donors. Magnetic negative selection was used to enrich CD4+ T cells, after which naive cells were positively selected on CD45RA and the negative fraction became the memory subset. Blood was obtained by leukapheresis, after which PBMCs were separated by Ficoll-Histopaque density gradient centrifugation and cryopreserved in liquid nitrogen vapor phase. Analytical flow cytometry was used to check the purity and quantity of each magnetically sorted T cell population. From each sorted fraction, genomic DNA was isolated and quantified by UV absorbance on a Nanodrop 2000c. Sequencing was carried out using naive CD4+ T cells from PBMCs. The sample's cell subset or site, from its label and the paper: CD45RA+ positively selected. This sequence was found in a man aged 18 to 30 in good health. Some clones in this sample may be carry-over from other donors' samples.

The CDR3 sequence is CASSLGQYSNQPQHF. The DNA sequence is given as TGTGCCAGCTCTTTAGGACAGTATAGCAATCAGCCCCAGCATTTT. The sequence joins TRBV6-5 to TRBJ1-5; possibly the D gene is TRBD1, per 6 matching bases. Sequences MNHEY (CDR1) and SVGAGI (CDR2) are obtained from the germline V gene. V is pared back by 8 bases and J by 0 bases, with 14 bases lying between the germline termini. The CDR3 runs 15 residues from the cysteine to the phenylalanine. The retained sequence is limited to the CDR3, 45 bases, with the frame set at the first base.